Presented here are 5 T cell receptor beta chains from one specimen sequenced in a study of chemoradiotherapy in HPV16-positive cancers. Measured with immunoSEQ multiplex PCR; TCRdb has only the in-frame clones, and not every one. The sample lists fewer than 1,000 clones; 85% to 95% were seen once. Sequences were derived from tumor tissue, sampled from a patient who underwent chemoradiotherapy. These receptors all stem from a human donor with HPV-associated anogenital cancer.

The V call is TRBV7-9, the J call TRBJ1-6; D remains unclear. The CDR3 length is 12 residues. CDR1 is SEHNR, CDR2 FQNEAQ, per germline (reference sequence). Trimming pared 5 bases from V and 10 bases from J, leaving 9 bases between. CDR3 region: CASSAHASPLHF. The DNA of the CDR3 is TGTGCCAGCAGCGCACACGCGTCACCCCTCCACTTT.

The count of this clone is one. The DNA for the CDR3 is TGTGCCAGCAGCCAGGACTCGACCGAGAGAAATACGCAGTATTTT. Translated: CASSQDSTERNTQYF. The chain couples TRBV5-5 to TRBJ2-3; D is perhaps TRBD2 (5 bases). The germline V and J ends were trimmed by 4 bases and 7 bases, with 19 bases remaining between them. Germline lookup yields CDR1 SGHKS and CDR2 YYEKEE (reference sequence). The CDR3 is 15 amino acids.

This rearrangement joins TRBV2 to TRBJ1-4; 9 bases match TRBD1. Looked up from germline, CDR1 is SNHLY and CDR2 is FYNNEI. The length of the CDR3 is 15 residues. V was pared by 8 bases and J by 8 bases, with 12 bases of the junction left unmatched. CDR3: CASSVAGTGREKLFF. The CDR3 DNA reads as TGTGCCAGCTCCGTTGCGGGGACAGGGCGCGAAAAACTGTTTTTT.

The chain is built from TRBV4-2 and TRBJ1-6; no clear D. The CDR3 has 14 residues. Germline CDR1 is LGHNA and CDR2 is YNFKEQ. The V and J ends lost 4 bases and 7 bases respectively, with 11 bases between them. This CDR3 reads CASSPTRENSPLHF. The DNA of the CDR3 is TGTGCCAGCAGCCCGACACGGGAGAATTCACCCCTCCACTTT.

The chain combines TRBV28 with TRBJ1-2, with 12 bases lining up with TRBD1. The junction had 10 bases not matched to a gene; V was cut back by 4 bases and J by 7 bases. CDR1 MDHEN and CDR2 SYDVKM come from the germline V gene. The CDR3 is 16 amino acids. The CDR3 region has the DNA TGTGCCAGCAGTTCGGGACAGGGGGCAGGCGTGGGTGGCTACACCTTC. Translation: CASSSGQGAGVGGYTF.